The 2 T cell receptor beta chains reported below all come from one sample, sequenced in a study of shared clonotypes between healthy human individuals (TCRdb year 2020). Library method: the immunoSEQ multiplex PCR assay. TCRdb carries this immuneACCESS record with in-frame sequences only. Its versions omit some clonotypes, under half of them owing to an unresolved V gene in the studies checked, with the rest unexplained. Here the sample has under 600,000 clones; about 97% occur a single time. The ten largest clones add up to around 0.058% of the sample. Sequenced input: naive CD4+ T cells sorted from blood. Sample cell subset or site, as interpreted from the label and publication: CD45RA+ positively selected. These receptors originate from a woman under 40 in good health.

V gene TRBV5-1 combines with J gene TRBJ2-6; D is unresolved. V shed 0 bases and J shed 1 base, with 8 bases lying between them. This CDR3 contains 16 residues. Germline V gives CDR1 SGHRS, CDR2 YFSETQ. CDR3 DNA: TGCGCCAGCAGCTTGGCCTTATCTTCTGGGGCCAACGTCCTGACTTTC. Protein sequence: CASSLALSSGANVLTF.

V is TRBV5-1 and J is TRBJ2-1; D ambiguous. The V gene's germline CDR1 is SGHRS and CDR2 YFSETQ. The ends were cut back, 0 bases at V and 5 bases at J, with 6 bases in the middle. The CDR3 runs 13 residues. The CDR3 nucleotides are TGCGCCAGCAGCTTGGCCAGTGACAATGAGCAGTTCTTC. It translates to CASSLASDNEQFF.